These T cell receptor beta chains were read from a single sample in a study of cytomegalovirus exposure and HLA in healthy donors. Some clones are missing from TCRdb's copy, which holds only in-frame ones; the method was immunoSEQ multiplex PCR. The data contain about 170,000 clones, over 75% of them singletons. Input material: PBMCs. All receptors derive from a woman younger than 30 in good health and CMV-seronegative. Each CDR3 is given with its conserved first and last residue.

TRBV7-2	CASSLGSAGNTEAFF
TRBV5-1	CASSPGRDTTYNEQFF
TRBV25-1	CASSEKSTGAGELFF
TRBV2	CASRSDTSPQPLHF
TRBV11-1	CASSLGSRVVAGELFF
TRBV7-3	CVSSLGQGPSGANVLTF
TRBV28	CASSLGTSGSYNEQFF
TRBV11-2	CASSLETGLSYEQYF
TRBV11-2	CASSLFQASEQFF
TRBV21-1	CASSKVQGMYEQYF
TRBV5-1	CASSKGATLLNTEAFF
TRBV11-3	CASSSRQGPNTGELFF
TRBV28	CASRRVDRSGYTF
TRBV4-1	CASSPGTDLAKNIQYF
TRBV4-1	CASSQGYGTDAYEQYF
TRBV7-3	CASSPGTGSMRAGELFF
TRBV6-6	CASRGTGIAYGYTF
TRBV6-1	CASSEFLFGEEAFF
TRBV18	CASSPREYTGTEAFF
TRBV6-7	CASSLAGASDTEAFF
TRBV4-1	CASSQDLARRVSSYEQYF
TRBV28	CASSLGTFYEQYF
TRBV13	CASSFGGNEQFF
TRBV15	CATSRELAGVYEQYF
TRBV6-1	CASQGGRTQYF
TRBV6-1	CASSERPGGYSPLHF
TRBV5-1	CASSLESAGGNYEQYF
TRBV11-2	CASSFSRAGIGNSPLHF
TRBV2	CASRVEGVYEQYF
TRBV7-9	CASSPTGGGYTF
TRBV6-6	CASSYSTRGAIYGYTF
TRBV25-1	CASSEPWDRANTGELFF
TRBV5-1	CASSLDRTGTQYF
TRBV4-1	CASSQVVGANVLTF
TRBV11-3	CASSTPGLASDEQFF
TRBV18	CASSITGSGTGELFF
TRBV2	CASIPTSAGGSGEQFF
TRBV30	CAWSVNRGETQYF
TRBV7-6	CASSPGTWETQYF
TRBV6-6	CATSGSDEKLFF
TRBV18	CASSPTGANNSPLHF
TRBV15	CATSRAGASQETQYF
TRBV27	CASSPAPGGTYNEQFF
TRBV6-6	CASSYQPAGAEKLFF
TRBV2	CASSTGGGYGDTEAFF
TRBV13	CASSLYLGQEKETQYF
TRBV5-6	CASSLELTSGSEHF
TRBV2	CASRPLAQGWTEAFF
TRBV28	CASSPKSGVFLYNEQFF
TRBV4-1	CASSTGGIQYF
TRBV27	CASSLLGATDTQYF
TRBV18	CASSPGDSAFTIYGYTF
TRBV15	CATSRVGTGFEQYF
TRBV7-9	CASSFLESGNTIYF
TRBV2	CASSVDPQKGGRNTEAFF